These 20 T cell receptor beta chains originate from one sample sequenced in a study of CD8 T cells in Susac syndrome. The authors reverse transcribed about 0.5 to 1 ug RNA with random hexamers. Each CDR3 protein is one row after TCRdb ran MiXCR on the immunoSEQ multiplex PCR reads. The sample lists around 300,000 distinct CDR3 sequences, around nine tenths occurring once. The sequenced sample was CD8+ T cells from PBMCs. Receptor source: a human donor with multiple sclerosis.

This chain's CDR3 is CASSQAPGQGSGANVLTF. Here the CDR3 DNA reads TGTGCCAGCAGCCAGGCCCCGGGACAGGGTTCTGGGGCCAACGTCCTGACTTTC. The rearrangement joins TRBV3-1 to TRBJ2-6; 9 bases match TRBD1. The CDR3 spans 18 residues. Germline V gene lookup returns CDR1 LGHDT and CDR2 YNNKEL (reference sequence). V lost 3 bases to trimming and J lost 1 base; unmatched junction nucleotides: 7.

The rearrangement links TRBV20-1 to TRBJ1-1; D is ambiguous. V shed 6 bases and J shed 1 base, with 12 bases lying between them. The CDR3 totals 13 residues. Germline lookup yields CDR1 DFQATT and CDR2 SNEGSKA (reference sequence). The CDR3, as DNA: TGCAGTGCCCCATCTGGATGGAACACTGAAGCTTTCTTT. Protein product: CSAPSGWNTEAFF.

To note about this clonotype: This could be a read error, since a much larger clone is one nucleotide away. V is TRBV12-3 or TRBV12-4 and J is TRBJ2-7, with 12 positions matching TRBD1. Trimming cost V 6 bases and J 5 bases; bases outside gene matches: 5. The CDR3 spans 14 residues. The CDR3 DNA sequence: TGTGCCAGCAGCCCCGGGACAGGGGGCAACGAGCAGTACTTC. Amino acids: CASSPGTGGNEQYF.

The chain carries TRBV4-2 and TRBJ1-1; 9 bases map to TRBD1. J lost 7 bases, V lost 1 base, and 10 bases had no gene match. The CDR3 is made up of 16 amino acids. Germline V gene data show CDR1 as LGHNA and CDR2 as YNFKEQ. This CDR3 reads CASSQGPTGGIDEAFF. In nucleotides, the CDR3 is TGTGCCAGCAGCCAAGGTCCGACAGGGGGAATCGATGAAGCTTTCTTT.

The chain is built from TRBV12-3 or TRBV12-4 and TRBJ1-1; D possibly corresponds to TRBD1 (6 bases). V was cut by 6 bases and J by 8 bases, with 22 bases left in between. CDR3 length: 15 residues. CDR3 in amino acids: CASSLVFAGAAEAFF. In DNA form, the CDR3 reads TGTGCCAGCAGCCTAGTTTTCGCGGGGGCTGCCGAAGCTTTCTTT.

V and J are TRBV6-1 and TRBJ2-1, with D possibly being TRBD2 (5 bases). The length of the CDR3 is 13 residues. The germline V gene has CDR1 MNHNS and CDR2 SASEGT. Trimming stripped 2 bases from V and 8 bases from J, with 10 bases between. The DNA for the CDR3 is TGTGCCAGCAGTGAACAATTCGGGGATGAGCAGTTCTTC. Translated: CASSEQFGDEQFF.

With respect to this clonotype: The junction and the germline gene differ at one end; a read error may be behind it. This chain joins TRBV15 and TRBJ2-7; the D is unclear. CDR3 length: 15 amino acids. Germline CDR1 LNHNV, CDR2 YYDKDF (reference sequence). CDR3 bases: TGTGCCTCCAGCAGAGTGGGGAACAGAGGCTACGAGCAGTACTTC. Translated: CASSRVGNRGYEQYF.

This chain connects TRBV27 to TRBJ2-5, with D possibly being TRBD2 (5 bases). Deletions cut 2 bases from V and 5 bases from J, with 12 bases between. This CDR3 has 14 amino acids. Germline V gives CDR1 MNHEY, CDR2 SMNVEV (reference sequence). CDR3 sequence: CASSLGLAGETQYF. The CDR3 region has the DNA TGTGCCAGCAGTTTAGGGCTAGCTGGGGAGACCCAGTACTTC.

The V call is TRBV29-1, the J call TRBJ1-2, with 8 bases matching TRBD1. From germline, CDR1 is SQVTM and CDR2 ANQGSEA. J lost 3 bases, V lost 7 bases, and 4 bases had no gene match. This CDR3 is built from 12 residues. Here the CDR3 reads CSAKDRDYGYTF. The CDR3 bases are TGCAGCGCCAAGGACAGGGACTATGGCTACACCTTC.

V is TRBV30 and J is TRBJ1-4, with D unclear. Germline-derived CDR1 and CDR2 are GTSNPN and SVGIG (reference sequence). This CDR3 has 12 amino acids. Trimming cost V 1 base and J 8 bases, with 8 bases left between them. The CDR3 bases are TGTGCCTGGAGTGGTTCGGGCGAAAAACTGTTTTTT. Translated: CAWSGSGEKLFF.

The rearrangement joins TRBV20-1 to TRBJ1-5, with 8 positions matching TRBD1. CDR1 DFQATT and CDR2 SNEGSKA come from the germline V gene (reference sequence). Trimming removed 0 bases from V and 6 bases from J; junction bases left unmatched: 7. The CDR3 consists of 15 residues. CDR3 sequence reads: CSARDYSGQGQPQHF. The CDR3 bases are TGCAGTGCTAGAGATTACTCCGGACAGGGTCAGCCCCAGCATTTT.

V usage is TRBV27 and J usage is TRBJ2-1; TRBD2 matches at 9 bases. CDR3 length: 16 residues. CDR1 and CDR2 (germline): MNHEY, SMNVEV (reference sequence). Trimming cost V 4 bases and J 6 bases; bases outside gene matches: 10. CDR3 loop: CASSYLRASGTNEQFF. In nucleotides, the CDR3 is TGTGCCAGCAGTTACCTTCGGGCTAGCGGGACCAATGAGCAGTTCTTC.

This chain links TRBV4-2 with TRBJ2-1, with D possibly being TRBD1 (6 bases). The germline gives CDR1 LGHNA, CDR2 YNFKEQ. Trimming pared 2 bases from V and 4 bases from J, leaving 12 bases between. This CDR3 region has 15 residues. CDR3 coding DNA: TGTGCCAGCAGCCAACTCAGGGGTCAATACAATGAGCAGTTCTTC. It encodes CASSQLRGQYNEQFF.

This clonotype has a handful of counts. The chain uses TRBV27 and TRBJ2-7; 7 nucleotides line up with TRBD1. The germline V gene has CDR1 MNHEY and CDR2 SMNVEV (reference sequence). The CDR3 is made up of 12 amino acids. The J segment lost 6 bases and the V segment lost 3 bases, leaving 2 bases of the junction unmatched. The CDR3 DNA follows: TGTGCCAGCAGTTTGAGGGGGCGCGAGCAGTACTTC. This codes for CASSLRGREQYF.

V is TRBV29-1 and J is TRBJ2-5, with 14 bases aligning to TRBD2. This CDR3 has 17 amino acids. Per the germline V gene, CDR1 is SQVTM and CDR2 is ANQGSEA. Trimming took 1 base from V and 3 from J; bases not matched to a gene: 7. CDR3 DNA sequence: TGCAGCGTTGAAGGGGGGACTAGCGGGAGATTGGAAGAGACCCAGTACTTC. Protein product: CSVEGGTSGRLEETQYF.

The V call is TRBV20-1, the J call TRBJ1-5; 9 positions agree with TRBD1. The CDR3 totals 14 residues. V shed 6 bases, J shed 5 bases, and the junction held 8 bases outside the gene matches. Germline V CDR1 and CDR2: DFQATT, SNEGSKA (reference sequence). For the CDR3, the DNA is TGCAGTGCAACCGACAGGGGGTTTTATCAGCCCCAGCATTTT. Translated: CSATDRGFYQPQHF.

In this sample, this clonotype turned up a few times. The CDR3 coding sequence is TGTGCCAGTAGTATTGGGGGTAACACTGAAGCTTTCTTT. This translates into CASSIGGNTEAFF. The rearrangement uses TRBV19 and TRBJ1-1, with a possible D match to TRBD1 (5 bases). The CDR3 contains 13 residues. Per the germline V gene, CDR1 is LNHDA and CDR2 is SQIVND (reference sequence). V lost 3 bases, J lost 2 bases, and 7 bases lay in between.

The rearrangement joins TRBV20-1 to TRBJ2-7; 8 nucleotides agree with TRBD1. Germline values: CDR1 DFQATT, CDR2 SNEGSKA (reference sequence). V was pared by 2 bases and J by 6 bases, with 3 bases of the junction left unmatched. The CDR3 has 12 residues. The CDR3: CSARITGGEQYF. In DNA form, the CDR3 reads TGCAGTGCTAGAATAACAGGGGGCGAGCAGTACTTC.

J is TRBJ1-5 and V is TRBV12-3 or TRBV12-4, with 8 bases fitting TRBD1. J was trimmed by 0 bases and V by 6 bases; bases with no gene match: 16. The CDR3 spans 19 residues. CDR3 in DNA: TGTGCCAGCAGCCTACCCGGGGACAGGCTGAGGCATAGCAATCAGCCCCAGCATTTT. It yields the protein CASSLPGDRLRHSNQPQHF.

The V and J genes are TRBV7-9 and TRBJ2-5; perhaps TRBD1 as D (6 bases). CDR1 and CDR2 from the germline V gene are SEHNR and FQNEAQ (reference sequence). The CDR3 covers 15 residues. The V and J ends lost 2 bases and 4 bases respectively, with 14 bases between them. The chain's CDR3 is CASSLFRGYGETQYF. The CDR3 DNA sequence: TGTGCCAGCAGCTTATTTAGGGGGTACGGAGAGACCCAGTACTTC.